The rows below give T cell receptor beta chains drawn from one sample of a study of regulatory T cells in long-lasting Graves disease. TCRdb called the multiplex PCR reads again in MiXCR, with one record for every CDR3 protein. The data contain around 420,000 distinct CDR3 sequences, about 14% of them singletons. Specimen: peripheral blood mononuclear cells (PBMCs), collected at new diagnosis, from a patient treated with antithyroid drugs. The receptors originated from a female donor with Graves disease. Each CDR3 is given with its conserved first and last residue. The D gene is left open where the match is weak. The listing skips clone size in some rows; elsewhere it reads once, few, many or a size class.

j_gene,abundance,v_gene,d_gene,CDR3aa,CDR3nt
TRBJ2-2,many,TRBV5-5,TRBD2,CASVWLADNTGELFF,TGTGCCAGCGTGTGGCTAGCGGACAACACCGGGGAGCTGTTTTTT
TRBJ2-7,many,TRBV9,TRBD2,CASSHSGGPYEQYF,TGTGCCAGCAGCCATAGCGGGGGGCCCTACGAGCAGTACTTC
TRBJ2-7,.,TRBV4-2,.,CAGSQDGWMGKYF,TGTGCCGGCAGCCAAGATGGGTGGATGGGAAAGTACTTC
TRBJ1-5,many,TRBV5-5,.,CASSLDWGRGIQPQHF,TGTGCCAGCAGCTTGGACTGGGGGCGGGGGATCCAGCCCCAGCATTTT
TRBJ2-1,many,TRBV5-1,.,CASSSEAASSYNEQFF,TGCGCCAGCAGCTCTGAGGCGGCGAGCTCCTACAATGAGCAGTTCTTC
TRBJ2-1,many,TRBV25-1,.,CASSGPITGHRYNEQFF,TGTGCCAGCAGTGGACCAATCACGGGGCACCGTTACAATGAGCAGTTCTTC
TRBJ2-7,many,TRBV7-9,.,CASAADSHYEQYF,TGTGCCAGCGCCGCTGACAGTCACTACGAGCAGTACTTC
TRBJ2-5,.,TRBV2,TRBD2,CASSLKGGGFQETQYF,TGTGCCAGCAGTTTGAAGGGCGGGGGGTTCCAAGAGACCCAGTACTTC
TRBJ1-4,many,TRBV5-1,TRBD1,CASGLTGTANEKLFF,TGCGCCAGCGGACTTACCGGGACAGCGAATGAAAAACTGTTTTTT
TRBJ2-3,once,TRBV7-2,.,CASSPGLSGDTQYF,TGTGCCAGCAGCCCCGGACTCTCGGGAGATACGCAGTATTTT
TRBJ1-2,many,TRBV12-3/TRBV12-4,TRBD1,CASSYRGQGYGYTF,TGTGCCAGCAGTTACAGGGGGCAGGGCTATGGCTACACCTTC
TRBJ2-3,many,TRBV5-1,TRBD2,CASSLQAGSTDTQYF,TGCGCCAGCAGCTTGCAAGCGGGAAGCACAGATACGCAGTATTTT
TRBJ1-4,few,TRBV7-8,.,CASSMVIATNEKLFF,TGTGCCAGCAGCATGGTGATCGCAACTAATGAAAAACTGTTTTTT
TRBJ2-2,.,TRBV19,TRBD1,CASSLWSSLGTGHGELFF,TGTGCCAGTAGTCTCTGGTCCAGCCTGGGGACAGGGCACGGGGAGCTGTTTTTT
TRBJ1-2,many,TRBV7-2,TRBD1,CASSLTGRGTGVLGYTF,TGTGCCAGCAGCTTAACCGGCCGCGGGACAGGGGTTCTCGGCTACACCTTC
TRBJ2-3,few,TRBV18,TRBD1,CASSPTGEADTQYF,TGTGCCAGCTCACCAACAGGGGAAGCAGATACGCAGTATTTT
TRBJ1-1,many,TRBV9,TRBD1,CASSVGSQGGRTEAFF,TGTGCCAGCAGCGTAGGATCTCAAGGGGGCCGGACTGAAGCTTTCTTT
TRBJ2-3,many,TRBV12-5,TRBD2,CASGSGTSGRPTDTQYF,TGTGCTAGTGGTTCCGGGACTAGCGGGCGCCCCACAGATACGCAGTATTTT
TRBJ2-5,many,TRBV9,.,CASSVAIVDGGETQYF,TGTGCCAGCAGCGTAGCGATAGTCGATGGGGGGGAGACCCAGTACTTC
TRBJ1-2,.,TRBV4-1,.,CASSRPPGRTTF,TGCGCCAGCAGCCGTCCTCCGGGACGCACCACCTTC
TRBJ1-1,.,TRBV6-1,TRBD1,CASSRPGQGASAFF,TGTGCCAGCAGCCGCCCGGGACAGGGAGCGTCAGCTTTCTTT
TRBJ2-7,few,TRBV4-1,.,CASSPLEGATDEQYF,TGCGCCAGCAGCCCCTTGGAGGGGGCTACGGACGAGCAGTACTTC
TRBJ1-2,few,TRBV6-5,.,CASSYWQGPAYGYTF,TGTGCCAGCAGTTACTGGCAGGGTCCCGCTTATGGCTACACCTTC